This T cell receptor (beta chain) came from a study of T cells expressing NK-cell markers. Study summary: Source material for TCR beta repertoires consisted of sorted CD3+CD56+NKG2C+, CD3+CD56+NKG2C- and CD3+CD56-NKG2C+ T cells.

Libraries used 5'RACE template switching adding universal primer site and UMIs. TCRdb re-called the 5' RACE reads, yielding one record per CDR3 amino acid sequence without DNA. In total, the table holds 400,000 or so distinct CDR3 sequences. Concerning this clonotype itself: The antigen remains undetermined.

Points from the study as a whole: Several donors likewise had their CD3+CD56-NKG2C+ fraction led by these clonotypes. HCMV specificity of the expanded NKG2C+ T cell clones stayed unclear.

CDR1 and CDR2 from the germline V gene are MNHEY and SMNVEV (reference sequence). CDR3 size: 17 residues. The receptor was derived from a woman in her fifties or sixties in good health. Sequencing input: blood T cells: a sorted CD56 or NKG2C T cell subset, CD4+ or CD8+ T cells, or bulk PBMC T cells (not recorded which). The V gene is TRBV27, the J gene TRBJ2-1; no DNA is available, so the TRBD2 call from TCRdb remains unchecked. The CDR3 here is CASSLRTSGRPNNEQLF.